A single sample is the source of the 24 T cell receptor beta chains below, sequenced in a study of T cells in Graves' hyperthyroidism and ophthalmopathy. Template material for amplifying TCR beta CDR3 regions consisted of RNA transcripts. First-round RT-PCR of the TCR CDR3 relied on the HTBI primer set. TCRdb ran MiXCR on the multiplex PCR reads and lists one entry per CDR3 protein. The sample holds a few hundred thousand distinct CDR3 sequences, around 16% seen once. Sequenced input: blood. The source of these receptors is a woman in her thirties with Graves' hyperthyroidism.

In its sample, this clonotype was seen many times. This sequence joins TRBV6-1 and TRBJ2-3; TRBD2 is a possible D gene (6 bases). The CDR3 length is 16 residues. Germline V gene data show CDR1 as MNHNS and CDR2 as SASEGT. The V and J ends lost 5 bases and 1 base respectively, with 16 bases between them. For the CDR3, the DNA is TGTGCCAGCAGTCGTGGGCTAGCGACTCGCACAGATACGCAGTATTTT. Protein: CASSRGLATRTDTQYF.

This clonotype has at least ten counts. The chain employs TRBV7-2 and TRBJ1-1; perhaps TRBD1 as D (6 bases). Trimming took 2 bases from V and 5 from J, leaving 12 bases between them. CDR1 and CDR2 from the germline V gene are SGHTA and FQGNSA. The CDR3 sequence is 14 residues long. The CDR3 region has the DNA TGTGCCAGCAGCTTATCGGGGGGGCGAACTGAAGCTTTCTTT. Translated, it gives CASSLSGGRTEAFF.

The chain combines TRBV14 with TRBJ2-3; TRBD2 aligns across 10 bases. CDR1 and CDR2 from the germline V gene are SGHDN and FVKESK. J was trimmed by 4 bases and V by 7 bases; bases with no gene match: 8. The CDR3 extends over 15 amino acids. CDR3 sequence: CASTPGLAIPDTQYF. CDR3 nucleotide sequence: TGTGCCAGCACCCCGGGACTAGCGATACCAGATACGCAGTATTTT.

This clonotype was detected a few times. The rearrangement uses TRBV6-5 and TRBJ1-4, with no clear D. The germline V and J ends were trimmed by 0 bases and 5 bases, with 10 bases remaining between them. There are 15 residues in the CDR3. CDR1 is MNHEY, CDR2 SVGAGI, per germline. The CDR3 DNA follows: TGTGCCAGCAGTTACTCCCACCTGGGAAATGAAAAACTGTTTTTT. Protein: CASSYSHLGNEKLFF.

V and J are TRBV19 and TRBJ2-7; a weak D match, TRBD1 (5 bases). The CDR3 is 13 amino acids. Germline V gives CDR1 LNHDA, CDR2 SQIVND (reference sequence). Trimming cost V 9 bases and J 3 bases, with 15 bases left between them. CDR3 sequence reads: CARITGHIYEQYF. The CDR3 DNA sequence: TGTGCCAGGATCACCGGACACATCTACGAGCAGTACTTC.

This clonotype was seen only a few times. The chain recombines TRBV28 with TRBJ1-2; no firm D call. CDR3 length equals 12 residues. Germline CDR1 MDHEN, CDR2 SYDVKM. V was trimmed by 3 bases and J by 3 bases, leaving 5 bases between them. The CDR3 loop is CASSFADYGYTF. The CDR3, as DNA: TGTGCCAGCAGTTTCGCCGACTATGGCTACACCTTC.

This clonotype was recorded at least ten times. V usage is TRBV10-3 and J usage is TRBJ2-4; 9 nucleotides agree with TRBD2. The CDR3 extends over 18 amino acids. The ends lost 4 bases at V and 5 bases at J; junction bases unmatched: 15. Germline-derived CDR1 and CDR2 are ENHRY and SYGVKD. CDR3 in DNA: TGTGCCATCAGTGCATGGCGGGAGGGCCCTAGTGGTGAAAACATTCAGTACTTC. It specifies CAISAWREGPSGENIQYF.

This clonotype was detected many times. This chain joins TRBV9 and TRBJ2-5; D gene unclear. The CDR3 is made up of 13 amino acids. V was shortened by 4 bases and J by 2 bases, with 9 bases between the two germline ends. CDR1 and CDR2 from the germline V gene are SGDLS and YYNGEE. The CDR3 here is CASSPTTQETQYF. CDR3 coding DNA: TGTGCCAGCAGCCCGACAACTCAAGAGACCCAGTACTTC.

This clonotype was observed many times. The chain joins TRBV30 to TRBJ1-6; D is ambiguous. Germline CDR1 reads GTSNPN; CDR2 reads SVGIG (reference sequence). V was shortened by 0 bases and J by 4 bases, with 7 bases between the two germline ends. The CDR3 totals 14 residues. CDR3 DNA: TGTGCCTGGAGTGTACGTGGTTATAATTCACCCCTCCACTTT. Protein: CAWSVRGYNSPLHF.

This clonotype showed up many times. The chain has TRBV7-2 and TRBJ2-3; 7 bases align to TRBD2. Germline V CDR1 and CDR2: SGHTA, FQGNSA. J was trimmed by 2 bases and V by 8 bases; bases with no gene match: 10. The CDR3 has 15 residues. The CDR3 DNA reads as TGTGCCAGCCTTATTACGGGACTAAACACAGATACGCAGTATTTT. It translates to CASLITGLNTDTQYF.

This clonotype has a count of ten or more. This chain links TRBV13 with TRBJ1-3; D may be TRBD1 (5 bases). Germline assignment: CDR1 PRHDT and CDR2 FYEKMQ (reference sequence). CDR3 length: 17 amino acids. V lost 5 bases to trimming and J lost 0 bases, with 17 bases between them. As DNA, the CDR3 is TGTGCCAGCAGCCGCGCCGCGGGGGACGACTCTGGAAACACCATATATTTT. Residues: CASSRAAGDDSGNTIYF.

Details on this clonotype: At one end, the junction sequence differs from germline, possibly due to a read error. This sequence joins TRBV29-1 and TRBJ1-1, with 11 bases that match TRBD1. This CDR3 is 15 amino acids long. Per germline, CDR1 SQVTM and CDR2 ANQGSEA. The CDR3 bases are TGCAGCGTTGAAGGGACAGGGGGCACGGGCACTGAAGCTTCCTTT. Translated, it gives CSVEGTGGTGTEASF.

This clonotype has a handful of counts. The V and J genes are TRBV9 and TRBJ1-1, with no clear D. Trimming stripped 0 bases from V and 1 base from J, with 7 bases between. Looked up from germline, CDR1 is SGDLS and CDR2 is YYNGEE. The CDR3 is 14 residues long. CDR3 sequence (DNA): TGTGCCAGCAGCGTAGTGCCAGAGAACACTGAAGCTTTCTTT. It translates to CASSVVPENTEAFF.

This clonotype occurred many times. The chain recombines TRBV6-1 with TRBJ1-2; D gene uncertain. Per the germline V gene, CDR1 is MNHNS and CDR2 is SASEGT. With 2 bases removed from V and 4 bases from J, the gap between germline ends came to 8 bases. The CDR3 has 13 residues. The CDR3 loop is CASSEPESYGYTF. CDR3 coding DNA: TGTGCCAGCAGTGAACCAGAGTCCTATGGCTACACCTTC.

The chain employs TRBV6-5 and TRBJ1-5; D might be TRBD1 (6 bases). The CDR3 loop spans 15 amino acids. Trimming pared 1 base from V and 5 bases from J, leaving 12 bases between. Looked up from germline, CDR1 is MNHEY and CDR2 is SVGAGI. The CDR3 reads CASSYLGAADQPQHF. Written as DNA, the CDR3 is TGTGCCAGCAGTTACTTGGGGGCTGCAGATCAGCCCCAGCATTTT.

The rearrangement links TRBV29-1 to TRBJ1-2; D possibly corresponds to TRBD1 (5 bases). The CDR3 contains 13 residues. V was trimmed by 7 bases and J by 4 bases, leaving 16 bases between them. The germline V gene has CDR1 SQVTM and CDR2 ANQGSEA. In nucleotides, the CDR3 is TGCAGCGCCGCCGGGACGGACGCCTATGGCTACACCTTC. It translates to CSAAGTDAYGYTF.

This clonotype was seen repeatedly, ten times or more. V is TRBV5-1 and J is TRBJ2-1, with 12 bases lining up with TRBD2. CDR1 is SGHRS, CDR2 YFSETQ, per germline. This CDR3 has 17 residues. Germline trimming cut 3 bases from V and 4 bases from J; bases unmatched to any gene: 8. The CDR3 DNA sequence: TGCGCCAGCAGCTCGACTAGCGGGAGAACTGGGTACAATGAGCAGTTCTTC. Protein sequence: CASSSTSGRTGYNEQFF.

The sample holds many counts of this clonotype. J is TRBJ2-7 and V is TRBV7-2, with 10 bases lining up with TRBD1. This CDR3 is 15 amino acids long. Germline V gene sequence: CDR1 SGHTA, CDR2 FQGNSA. V was pared by 2 bases and J by 2 bases, with 3 bases of the junction left unmatched. The DNA of the CDR3 is TGTGCCAGCAGCTTATGGACAGGGGGAACCTACGAGCAGTACTTC. It is translated as CASSLWTGGTYEQYF.

This clonotype was counted ten times or more. The chain employs TRBV12-3 or TRBV12-4 and TRBJ2-3; D gene unclear. This CDR3 is 15 amino acids long. Trimming took off 3 bases at V and 1 base at J, with 11 bases between the two ends. The DNA for the CDR3 is TGTGCCAGCAGTTTCCCAGCGTCCCGCACAGATACGCAGTATTTT. It specifies CASSFPASRTDTQYF.

In DNA form, the CDR3 reads TGCAGCGTTGAAGGACTAGCGGGAGGGGGAACAGATACGCAGTATTTT. Its protein is CSVEGLAGGGTDTQYF. The genes are TRBV29-1 and TRBJ2-3; TRBD2 matches 14 bases. Germline assignment: CDR1 SQVTM and CDR2 ANQGSEA. The CDR3 runs to 16 residues. V trimming: 1 base; J trimming: 3 bases; junction bases outside the gene matches: 3.

This clonotype has ten or more counts. The CDR3 nucleotides are TGCAGTGCTAGAGTGAACCATGAGCAGTTCTTC. This translates into CSARVNHEQFF. The genes are TRBV20-1 and TRBJ2-1; D gene unclear. This CDR3 region has 11 residues. Trimming removed 1 base at V and 8 bases at J, with 6 bases between. CDR1 and CDR2 from the germline V gene are DFQATT and SNEGSKA (reference sequence).

The table lists this clonotype with a few counts. A much larger clone lies one base from this, so it may be a read error. The chain carries TRBV7-6 and TRBJ2-1, with TRBD2 identical over 13 bases. Losses at the gene ends were 8 bases for V and 7 bases for J; bases not matched to a gene: 17. The CDR3 covers 18 residues. The V gene's germline CDR1 is SGHVS and CDR2 FNYEAQ. CDR3 sequence: CASGELAGGPEVLNEQFF. As DNA, the CDR3 is TGTGCCAGCGGCGAACTAGCGGGAGGGCCAGAGGTTTTGAATGAGCAGTTCTTC.

The chain uses TRBV14 and TRBJ2-5, with D perhaps being TRBD1 or TRBD2 (5 bases each). The CDR3 totals 15 residues. Germline V gene lookup returns CDR1 SGHDN and CDR2 FVKESK. V was cut by 2 bases and J by 7 bases, with 17 bases left in between. The CDR3 loop is CASSQTGAILGTQYF. CDR3 DNA sequence: TGTGCCAGCAGCCAAACCGGGGCCATCTTAGGGACCCAGTACTTC.

In its sample, this clonotype was seen many times. V is TRBV7-7 and J is TRBJ2-2; unclear D gene. The length of the CDR3 is 14 residues. V was trimmed by 1 base and J by 6 bases, leaving 9 bases between them. From germline, CDR1 is SSHAT and CDR2 FNYEAQ (reference sequence). The CDR3 coding sequence is TGTGCCAGCAGCTTAGTTCCAGATTCCGGGGAGCTGTTTTTT. Amino acids: CASSLVPDSGELFF.